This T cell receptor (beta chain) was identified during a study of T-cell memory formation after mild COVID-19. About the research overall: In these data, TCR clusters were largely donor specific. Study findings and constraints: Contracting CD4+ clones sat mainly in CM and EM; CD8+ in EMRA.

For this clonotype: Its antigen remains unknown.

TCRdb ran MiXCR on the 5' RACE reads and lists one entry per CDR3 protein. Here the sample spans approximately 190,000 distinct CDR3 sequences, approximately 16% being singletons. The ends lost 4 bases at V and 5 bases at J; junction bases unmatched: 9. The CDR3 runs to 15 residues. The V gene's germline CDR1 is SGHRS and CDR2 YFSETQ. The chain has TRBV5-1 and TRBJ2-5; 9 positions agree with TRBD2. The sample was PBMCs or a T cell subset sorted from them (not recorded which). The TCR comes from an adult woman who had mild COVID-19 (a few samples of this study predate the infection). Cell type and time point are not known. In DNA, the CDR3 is TGCGCCAGCAGCCGCCAGGCGGGAGGGCATGAGACCCAGTACTTC. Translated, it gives CASSRQAGGHETQYF.